These T cell receptor beta chains were read from a single sample in a study of molecular identifiers for immune sequencing clone quantification. MiXCR was run by TCRdb on the PCR reads, yielding one entry per CDR3 protein. Altogether more than 550,000 distinct CDR3 sequences are present, around 25% being singletons, with the ten largest covering 0.78%. The sample was naive CD8+ T cells from blood, with Jurkat cell RNA spiked in. The receptors stem from a human donor in good health. Some libraries in this study had Jurkat cell RNA spiked in. CDR3s include the opening cysteine and the closing phenylalanine or tryptophan. The D gene is left open where the match is weak. Clone size appears in some rows only: once, few, many, or a class for an expanded clone.

len: 16; j_gene: TRBJ2-7; abundance: few; d_gene: TRBD1; v_gene: TRBV7-9; CDR3nt: TGTGCCAGCAGCTTAGCGCCCACAGGGGACCGCTACGAGCAGTACTTC; CDR3aa: CASSLAPTGDRYEQYF
len: 14; j_gene: TRBJ1-5; abundance: few; d_gene: .; v_gene: TRBV6-2/TRBV6-3; CDR3nt: TGTGCCAGCAGTCCGGTCCGGGGGATTCAGCCCCAGCATTTT; CDR3aa: CASSPVRGIQPQHF
len: 14; j_gene: TRBJ2-3; abundance: .; d_gene: .; v_gene: TRBV7-9; CDR3nt: TGTGCCAGCAAAGGGGGTAGCCCGACAGATACGCAGTATTTT; CDR3aa: CASKGGSPTDTQYF
len: 16; j_gene: TRBJ2-1; abundance: .; d_gene: .; v_gene: TRBV7-9; CDR3nt: TGTGCCCGCCGTTTCCCTGCAGGGGCCGTTGCCCATGCGCAGTTCTTC; CDR3aa: CARRFPAGAVAHAQFF
len: 16; j_gene: TRBJ1-3; abundance: many; d_gene: .; v_gene: TRBV11-2; CDR3nt: TGTGCCAGCAGCTTAACCGGGACACTCTCTGGAAACACCATATATTTT; CDR3aa: CASSLTGTLSGNTIYF
len: 14; j_gene: TRBJ2-1; abundance: .; d_gene: TRBD1; v_gene: TRBV27; CDR3nt: TGTGCCAGCATCGGGACAGGGGTGTACAGTGAGCAGTTCTTC; CDR3aa: CASIGTGVYSEQFF
len: 14; j_gene: TRBJ2-1; abundance: many; d_gene: .; v_gene: TRBV7-6; CDR3nt: TGTGCCAGCAGCCCGAGAGACACCAACAATGAGCAGTTCTTC; CDR3aa: CASSPRDTNNEQFF
len: 16; j_gene: TRBJ2-7; abundance: .; d_gene: .; v_gene: TRBV5-6; CDR3nt: TGTGCCGGCAGCTTGGCCGCGAGGGGGATAGCATACGAGCAGTACTTC; CDR3aa: CAGSLAARGIAYEQYF
len: 16; j_gene: TRBJ2-7; abundance: many; d_gene: .; v_gene: TRBV4-3; CDR3nt: TGCGCCAGCAGCCCCTCTGGCCGAGGCCAGATCTACGAGCAGTACTTC; CDR3aa: CASSPSGRGQIYEQYF
len: 14; j_gene: TRBJ1-6; abundance: .; d_gene: TRBD1; v_gene: TRBV13; CDR3nt: TGTGCCGGCAGCTCGACAGGGGCGGGTTCACCCCTCCACTTT; CDR3aa: CAGSSTGAGSPLHF
len: 15; j_gene: TRBJ1-5; abundance: many; d_gene: .; v_gene: TRBV19; CDR3nt: TGTGCCAGTAGTATCCCCTTGGGAGGCAATCAGCCCCAGCATTTT; CDR3aa: CASSIPLGGNQPQHF
len: 18; j_gene: TRBJ1-1; abundance: many; d_gene: TRBD1; v_gene: TRBV29-1; CDR3nt: TGCAGCGTTGTGGGGACAGGGGGCAAAACGGCCCTGAACACTGAAGCTTTCTTT; CDR3aa: CSVVGTGGKTALNTEAFF
len: 15; j_gene: TRBJ2-5; abundance: .; d_gene: TRBD2; v_gene: TRBV20-1; CDR3nt: TGCAAACCCGAGAGGCTAGCGGGGGGCCTGGAGACCCAGTACTTC; CDR3aa: CKPERLAGGLETQYF
len: 13; j_gene: TRBJ2-2; abundance: .; d_gene: .; v_gene: TRBV19; CDR3nt: TGTGCCGTGTGGACTCAGAACACCGGGGAGCTGTTTTTT; CDR3aa: CAVWTQNTGELFF
len: 16; j_gene: TRBJ1-2; abundance: .; d_gene: TRBD1; v_gene: TRBV29-1; CDR3nt: TGCAGCGTTGAAGACGTCCCCCGACAGGGGATTGATGGCTACACCTTC; CDR3aa: CSVEDVPRQGIDGYTF
len: 13; j_gene: TRBJ1-2; abundance: many; d_gene: TRBD1; v_gene: TRBV29-1; CDR3nt: TGCAGCGTTAGGACAGGGAGTAACTATGGCTACACCTTC; CDR3aa: CSVRTGSNYGYTF
len: 14; j_gene: TRBJ2-3; abundance: many; d_gene: .; v_gene: TRBV9; CDR3nt: TGTGCCAGCAGACGAGGCGGAGGGATAGATACGCAGTATTTT; CDR3aa: CASRRGGGIDTQYF
len: 15; j_gene: TRBJ1-1; abundance: .; d_gene: .; v_gene: TRBV5-1; CDR3nt: TGCGCCAGCAGCCCCCAGCCAGGGATGAACACTGCAGCTTTCTTT; CDR3aa: CASSPQPGMNTAAFF
len: 14; j_gene: TRBJ2-5; abundance: many; d_gene: .; v_gene: TRBV28; CDR3nt: TGTGCCAGCAGTCCCTCGGGGCTAGGGGGGCCCCAGTACTTC; CDR3aa: CASSPSGLGGPQYF
len: 12; j_gene: TRBJ2-3; abundance: .; d_gene: .; v_gene: TRBV7-9; CDR3nt: TGTGCCAGCAGCTTAGTGGCAGATACGCAGTGTTTT; CDR3aa: CASSLVADTQCF
len: 14; j_gene: TRBJ1-5; abundance: few; d_gene: .; v_gene: TRBV15; CDR3nt: TGTGCCACCAGCAGGGTGGGCGGAGATCAGCCCCAGCATTTT; CDR3aa: CATSRVGGDQPQHF
len: 13; j_gene: TRBJ2-7; abundance: .; d_gene: .; v_gene: TRBV12-3/TRBV12-4; CDR3nt: TGTGCCAGCAGTTTAGTATTACCCTACGAGCAGTACTTC; CDR3aa: CASSLVLPYEQYF
len: 15; j_gene: TRBJ2-2; abundance: many; d_gene: TRBD2; v_gene: TRBV6-5; CDR3nt: TGTGCCAGCAGTTTTATAGCGGGAGCTCCCGGGGAGCTGTTTTTT; CDR3aa: CASSFIAGAPGELFF
len: 13; j_gene: TRBJ2-7; abundance: .; d_gene: TRBD2; v_gene: TRBV27; CDR3nt: TGTACCAGCGGGGAAGTCGGGGTGTCCGAGCAGTACTTC; CDR3aa: CTSGEVGVSEQYF
len: 15; j_gene: TRBJ2-3; abundance: few; d_gene: .; v_gene: TRBV5-3; CDR3nt: TGTGCCAGAAGCTTGGCCCCGGGGAGCACAGATACGCAGTATTTT; CDR3aa: CARSLAPGSTDTQYF
len: 13; j_gene: TRBJ1-5; abundance: .; d_gene: .; v_gene: TRBV19; CDR3nt: TGTGCCAGTAGTTCAGGGGCCCGGCAGCCCCAGCATTTT; CDR3aa: CASSSGARQPQHF
len: 14; j_gene: TRBJ2-1; abundance: .; d_gene: TRBD2; v_gene: TRBV2; CDR3nt: TGTGCCAGCAGAGCTAGCGGGGGGGCGTATGAGCAGTTCTTC; CDR3aa: CASRASGGAYEQFF
len: 14; j_gene: TRBJ2-2; abundance: .; d_gene: .; v_gene: TRBV10-3; CDR3nt: TGTGCCATCAGTGAGACAGGGTCCGGCGGGGAGCTGTTTTTT; CDR3aa: CAISETGSGGELFF
len: 15; j_gene: TRBJ1-1; abundance: few; d_gene: .; v_gene: TRBV5-6; CDR3nt: TGTGCCAGCAGCCGGGAGGTCAGGGTGTCGCCTGAAGCTTTCTTT; CDR3aa: CASSREVRVSPEAFF
len: 17; j_gene: TRBJ2-6; abundance: many; d_gene: .; v_gene: TRBV4-3; CDR3nt: TGCGCCAGCAGCCCGTCTCCGGGGGCCTCTGGGGCCAACGTCCTGACTTTC; CDR3aa: CASSPSPGASGANVLTF
len: 14; j_gene: TRBJ1-1; abundance: many; d_gene: .; v_gene: TRBV7-9; CDR3nt: TGTGCCAGCAGCCCCCCGGACTTTCAGACCATGGGGTTCTTT; CDR3aa: CASSPPDFQTMGFF
len: 15; j_gene: TRBJ1-2; abundance: few; d_gene: .; v_gene: TRBV9; CDR3nt: TGTGCCAGCAGCGTAGGGGACGGGGTAAACTATGGCTACACCTTC; CDR3aa: CASSVGDGVNYGYTF
len: 15; j_gene: TRBJ2-7; abundance: few; d_gene: .; v_gene: TRBV6-4; CDR3nt: TGTGCCAGCAGTATCAGGGTATTCGGGCGGGACGAGCAGTACTTC; CDR3aa: CASSIRVFGRDEQYF
len: 13; j_gene: TRBJ2-7; abundance: .; d_gene: .; v_gene: TRBV27; CDR3nt: TGTGCCAGCAGTTTATCCAAGACCTACGAGCAGTACTTC; CDR3aa: CASSLSKTYEQYF
len: 14; j_gene: TRBJ2-7; abundance: many; d_gene: TRBD1; v_gene: TRBV28; CDR3nt: TGTGCCAGCAGTTCGAGGGACAGCCGCTACGAGCAGTACTTC; CDR3aa: CASSSRDSRYEQYF
len: 14; j_gene: TRBJ2-6; abundance: many; d_gene: .; v_gene: TRBV6-5; CDR3nt: TGTGCCAGCAGTTACGAGACTGGGGCCAACGTCCTGACTTTC; CDR3aa: CASSYETGANVLTF
len: 15; j_gene: TRBJ1-2; abundance: .; d_gene: .; v_gene: TRBV10-2; CDR3nt: TGCGCCAGCAGTGAGTTAGTCGTGTTGGACTATGGCTACACCTTC; CDR3aa: CASSELVVLDYGYTF
len: 15; j_gene: TRBJ1-2; abundance: .; d_gene: .; v_gene: TRBV12-5; CDR3nt: TGTGCTAGTGGTCCCCCGTTGGGGTATAACTATGGCTACACCTTC; CDR3aa: CASGPPLGYNYGYTF
len: 16; j_gene: TRBJ2-6; abundance: many; d_gene: .; v_gene: TRBV5-4; CDR3nt: TGTGCCAGCAGCTTGGATCGAGTGGACGGGGCCAACGTCCTGACTTTC; CDR3aa: CASSLDRVDGANVLTF
len: 17; j_gene: TRBJ1-5; abundance: few; d_gene: .; v_gene: TRBV15; CDR3nt: TGTGCCACCAGCAGCCCACTAGCGGCGTCAGAGGTAGATACGCAGCATTTT; CDR3aa: CATSSPLAASEVDTQHF
len: 10; j_gene: TRBJ1-1; abundance: few; d_gene: .; v_gene: TRBV7-7; CDR3nt: TGTGCCAGCAGCCCAGGGGAAGCTTTCTTT; CDR3aa: CASSPGEAFF
len: 15; j_gene: TRBJ1-5; abundance: many; d_gene: .; v_gene: TRBV6-2/TRBV6-3; CDR3nt: TGTGCCACCGATTCCCGAGGGGGGAACAATCAGCCCCAGCATTTT; CDR3aa: CATDSRGGNNQPQHF
len: 15; j_gene: TRBJ1-1; abundance: .; d_gene: .; v_gene: TRBV7-2; CDR3nt: TGTGCCAGCAGCCCCCGATCGGGATGGAACACTGAAGCTTTCTTT; CDR3aa: CASSPRSGWNTEAFF
len: 13; j_gene: TRBJ2-7; abundance: .; d_gene: .; v_gene: TRBV30; CDR3nt: TGTGCCTGGACCGGGCCCCTTAGCTACGAGCAGTACTTC; CDR3aa: CAWTGPLSYEQYF
len: 17; j_gene: TRBJ2-1; abundance: few; d_gene: TRBD2; v_gene: TRBV7-9; CDR3nt: TGTGCCAGCAGCTTCCTAGCGGGAGAGAGCTCCTACAATGAGCAGTTCTTC; CDR3aa: CASSFLAGESSYNEQFF
len: 14; j_gene: TRBJ2-7; abundance: .; d_gene: .; v_gene: TRBV5-1; CDR3nt: TGCGCCAGCAGCTCCTTTTTTGGCTCCTACGAGCAGTACTTC; CDR3aa: CASSSFFGSYEQYF
len: 12; j_gene: TRBJ2-7; abundance: few; d_gene: .; v_gene: TRBV12-3/TRBV12-4; CDR3nt: TGTGCCAGCAGTAGGATACTCTACGAGCAGTACTTC; CDR3aa: CASSRILYEQYF
len: 16; j_gene: TRBJ2-3; abundance: many; d_gene: TRBD2; v_gene: TRBV20-1; CDR3nt: TGCAGTGCTAGACCTTCAACTAGCGGGCGGACAGATACGCAGTATTTT; CDR3aa: CSARPSTSGRTDTQYF
len: 15; j_gene: TRBJ2-7; abundance: many; d_gene: TRBD2; v_gene: TRBV6-5; CDR3nt: TGTGCCAGCAGTTACGGGACTAGCGGCTTCTACGAGCAGTACTTC; CDR3aa: CASSYGTSGFYEQYF
len: 14; j_gene: TRBJ2-3; abundance: few; d_gene: .; v_gene: TRBV13; CDR3nt: TGTGCCAGCAGAAACGGGACTTTTAGAGATACGCAGTATTTT; CDR3aa: CASRNGTFRDTQYF
len: 12; j_gene: TRBJ2-2; abundance: many; d_gene: .; v_gene: TRBV6-2/TRBV6-3; CDR3nt: TGTGCCAGCAGTTTGGTTTTCGGGGAGCTGTTTTTT; CDR3aa: CASSLVFGELFF
len: 16; j_gene: TRBJ2-1; abundance: .; d_gene: TRBD2; v_gene: TRBV19; CDR3nt: TGTGCCACTCACAAGGGGGGACTAGCGGCCTACAATGAGCAGTTCTTC; CDR3aa: CATHKGGLAAYNEQFF
len: 13; j_gene: TRBJ2-1; abundance: .; d_gene: TRBD2; v_gene: TRBV19; CDR3nt: TGTGCCAGTAGTATAGTTAGCGGGGCTGAGCAGTTCTTC; CDR3aa: CASSIVSGAEQFF
len: 14; j_gene: TRBJ2-5; abundance: many; d_gene: TRBD1; v_gene: TRBV25-1; CDR3nt: TGTGCCAGCAGTGAGACAGGGGTTAGCGAGACCCAGTACTTC; CDR3aa: CASSETGVSETQYF
len: 15; j_gene: TRBJ2-7; abundance: few; d_gene: TRBD2; v_gene: TRBV27; CDR3nt: TGTGCCAGCAGGGAGCTAGCGGGATCCTCCTACGAGCAGTACTTC; CDR3aa: CASRELAGSSYEQYF
len: 13; j_gene: TRBJ2-5; abundance: .; d_gene: .; v_gene: TRBV7-9; CDR3nt: TGTGCCAGCAGCTTAGTAAATCAAGCGCCCCAGTACTTC; CDR3aa: CASSLVNQAPQYF
len: 13; j_gene: TRBJ2-2; abundance: many; d_gene: .; v_gene: TRBV29-1; CDR3nt: TGCAGCGCTCCTAGCGAGAACACCGGGGAGCTGTTTTTT; CDR3aa: CSAPSENTGELFF
len: 13; j_gene: TRBJ1-5; abundance: many; d_gene: .; v_gene: TRBV24-1; CDR3nt: TGTGCCACCAGTGACTCCCCATTTCAGCCCCAGCATTTT; CDR3aa: CATSDSPFQPQHF
len: 17; j_gene: TRBJ2-4; abundance: many; d_gene: .; v_gene: TRBV28; CDR3nt: TGTGCCAGCAGTTTCAGCGGGCAGGGTTTAGCCAAAAACATTCAGTACTTC; CDR3aa: CASSFSGQGLAKNIQYF